This TCR beta chain was documented in a study of T cells in Graves' hyperthyroidism and ophthalmopathy. This clonotype showed up many times. Amplified TCR beta CDR3 regions derived from RNA transcripts. Primed by the HTBI set, a first-round RT-PCR was run on the TCR CDR3. TCRdb re-derived calls from the multiplex PCR reads in MiXCR, one entry per CDR3 protein. The data show about 330,000 distinct CDR3 sequences, roughly 15% seen once. The V gene's germline CDR1 is SGHRS and CDR2 YFSETQ. This CDR3 contains 15 residues. Trimming took 1 base from V and 7 from J, leaving 12 bases between them. The receptor was isolated from a middle-aged woman with Graves' ophthalmopathy. The chain carries TRBV5-1 and TRBJ1-6; possibly TRBD1 for D (6 bases). What was sequenced was blood. In nucleotides, the CDR3 is TGCGCCAGCAGCTTGTTCTCCGGACAGAATTCACCCCTCCACTTT. Translating it yields CASSLFSGQNSPLHF.